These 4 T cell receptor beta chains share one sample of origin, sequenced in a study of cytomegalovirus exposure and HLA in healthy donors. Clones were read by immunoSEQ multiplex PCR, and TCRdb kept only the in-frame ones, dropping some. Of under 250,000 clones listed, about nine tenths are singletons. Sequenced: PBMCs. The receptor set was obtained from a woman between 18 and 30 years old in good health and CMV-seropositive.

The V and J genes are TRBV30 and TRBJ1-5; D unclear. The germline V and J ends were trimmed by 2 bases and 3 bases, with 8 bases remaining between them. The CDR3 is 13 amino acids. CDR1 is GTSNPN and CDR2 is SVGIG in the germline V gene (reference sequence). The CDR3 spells CAWSLQNNQPQHF. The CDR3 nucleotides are TGTGCCTGGAGTCTACAGAACAATCAGCCCCAGCATTTT.

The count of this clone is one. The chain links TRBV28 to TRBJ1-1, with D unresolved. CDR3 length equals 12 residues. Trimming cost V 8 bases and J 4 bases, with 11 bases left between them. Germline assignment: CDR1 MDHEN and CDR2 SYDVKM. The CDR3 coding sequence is TGTGCCAGCCGCTATCGGGGCACTGAAGCTTTCTTT. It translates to CASRYRGTEAFF.

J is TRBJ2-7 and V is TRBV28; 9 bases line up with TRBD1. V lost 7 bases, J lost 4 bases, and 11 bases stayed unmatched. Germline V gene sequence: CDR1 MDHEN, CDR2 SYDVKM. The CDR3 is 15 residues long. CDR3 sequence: CASTPAVDRGYEQYF. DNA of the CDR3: TGTGCCAGCACCCCGGCCGTAGACAGGGGGTACGAGCAGTACTTC.

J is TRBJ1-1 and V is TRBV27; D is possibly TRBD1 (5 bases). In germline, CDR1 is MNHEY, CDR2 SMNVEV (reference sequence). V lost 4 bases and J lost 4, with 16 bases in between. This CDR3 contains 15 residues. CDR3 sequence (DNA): TGTGCCAGCAGTTCCCCCTGGCAGGGTATCACTGAAGCTTTCTTT. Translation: CASSSPWQGITEAFF.